This TCR beta chain comes out of a study of blood T cell repertoires in COVID-19. Assay used: immunoSEQ multiplex PCR; TCRdb lists only in-frame clones, some missing. This table holds roughly 250,000 clones, 88% found once. CDR3 length equals 14 residues. V was clipped by 7 bases and J by 6 bases; unmatched bases: 9. Germline CDR1 and CDR2: SGHTA and FQGNSA. The chain links TRBV7-2 to TRBJ2-1; 7 bases fit TRBD2. Sequencing used peripheral blood. The source is a woman younger than 45 with acute or convalescent COVID-19. The CDR3 here is CASTIRRESNEQFF. In DNA, the CDR3 is TGTGCCAGCACGATCCGGCGGGAGAGCAATGAGCAGTTCTTC.